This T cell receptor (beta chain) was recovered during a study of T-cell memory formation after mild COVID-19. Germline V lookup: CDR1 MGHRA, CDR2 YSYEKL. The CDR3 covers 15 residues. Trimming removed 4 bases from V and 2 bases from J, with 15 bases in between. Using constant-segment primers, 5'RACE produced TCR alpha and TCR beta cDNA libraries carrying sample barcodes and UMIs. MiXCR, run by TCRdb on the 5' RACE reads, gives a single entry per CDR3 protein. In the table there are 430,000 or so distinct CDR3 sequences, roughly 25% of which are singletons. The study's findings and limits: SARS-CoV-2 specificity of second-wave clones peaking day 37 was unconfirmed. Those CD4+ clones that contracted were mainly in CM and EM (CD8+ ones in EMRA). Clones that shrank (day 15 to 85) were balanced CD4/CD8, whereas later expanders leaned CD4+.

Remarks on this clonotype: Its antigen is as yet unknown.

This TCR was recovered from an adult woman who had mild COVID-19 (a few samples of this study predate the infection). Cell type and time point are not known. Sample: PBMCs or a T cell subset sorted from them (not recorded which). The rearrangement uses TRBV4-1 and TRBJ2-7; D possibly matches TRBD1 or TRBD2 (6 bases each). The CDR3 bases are TGCGCCAGCAGCCCGGGAGACAGGCCCCCCTACGAGCAGTACTTC. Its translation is CASSPGDRPPYEQYF.